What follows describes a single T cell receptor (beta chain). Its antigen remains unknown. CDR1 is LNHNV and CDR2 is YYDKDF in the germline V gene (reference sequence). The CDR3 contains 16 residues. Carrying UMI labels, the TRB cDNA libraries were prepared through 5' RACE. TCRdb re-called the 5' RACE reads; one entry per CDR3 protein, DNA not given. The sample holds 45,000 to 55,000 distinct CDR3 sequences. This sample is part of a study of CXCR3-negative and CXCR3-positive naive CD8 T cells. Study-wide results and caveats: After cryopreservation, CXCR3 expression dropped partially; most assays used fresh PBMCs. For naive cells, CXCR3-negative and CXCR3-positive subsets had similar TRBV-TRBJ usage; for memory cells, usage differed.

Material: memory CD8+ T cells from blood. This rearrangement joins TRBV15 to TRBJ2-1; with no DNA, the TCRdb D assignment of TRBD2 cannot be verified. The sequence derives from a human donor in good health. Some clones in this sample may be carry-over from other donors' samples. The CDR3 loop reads CATSRVSSGGANEQFF.